A selection of T cell receptor beta chains follows, all from one sample in a study of identical twins. From the 5' RACE reads, TCRdb called clonotypes with MiXCR, one entry per CDR3 protein. The table has 1.5 million or so distinct CDR3 sequences, more than 30% seen once. Sequences were obtained from cord blood. All receptors derive from a newborn girl in good health. Each CDR3 is given with its conserved first and last residue. Fields, in order: J gene, clone size, CDR3 length, D gene, V gene, CDR3 protein, CDR3 DNA. A D gene is named only where the DNA matches it firmly. Size is stated for part of the rows, as once, few or many counts, or as a class when the clone is expanded.

j_call: TRBJ2-2; clone_size: -; cdr3_length: 15; d_call: -; v_call: TRBV5-5; cdr3_aa: CASSNLRSNTGELFF; cdr3_nt: TGTGCCAGCAGCAATTTGCGCTCCAACACCGGGGAGCTGTTTTTT
j_call: TRBJ2-3; clone_size: few; cdr3_length: 16; d_call: TRBD1; v_call: TRBV5-1; cdr3_aa: CASSHGTGGGTDTQYF; cdr3_nt: TGCGCCAGCAGCCACGGGACAGGGGGCGGCACAGATACGCAGTATTTT
j_call: TRBJ2-6; clone_size: -; cdr3_length: 18; d_call: -; v_call: TRBV4-1; cdr3_aa: CASSQGVLATSGANVLTF; cdr3_nt: TGCGCCAGCAGCCAAGGAGTTTTAGCTACCTCTGGGGCCAACGTCCTGACTTTC
j_call: TRBJ2-3; clone_size: -; cdr3_length: 15; d_call: -; v_call: TRBV29-1; cdr3_aa: CSVEVSGHPTDTQYF; cdr3_nt: TGCAGCGTTGAAGTTTCCGGACACCCCACAGATACGCAGTATTTT
j_call: TRBJ2-7; clone_size: -; cdr3_length: 14; d_call: -; v_call: TRBV20-1; cdr3_aa: CSARARVQDYEQYF; cdr3_nt: TGCAGTGCTAGAGCTCGAGTCCAGGACTACGAGCAGTACTTC
j_call: TRBJ1-5; clone_size: -; cdr3_length: 15; d_call: -; v_call: TRBV11-2; cdr3_aa: CASSLGTELFQPQHF; cdr3_nt: TGTGCCAGCAGCTTAGGGACAGAGCTTTTTCAGCCCCAGCATTTT
j_call: TRBJ2-5; clone_size: once; cdr3_length: 14; d_call: -; v_call: TRBV10-1; cdr3_aa: CASSDRSGDNEQYF; cdr3_nt: TGCGCCAGCAGTGACCGTAGCGGAGACAATGAGCAGTACTTC
j_call: TRBJ1-1; clone_size: few; cdr3_length: 14; d_call: -; v_call: TRBV6-5; cdr3_aa: CATLVGGPNTEAFF; cdr3_nt: TGTGCCACCTTGGTGGGGGGACCTAACACTGAAGCTTTCTTT
j_call: TRBJ2-2; clone_size: -; cdr3_length: 16; d_call: -; v_call: TRBV6-6; cdr3_aa: CASIPGGTGFPGELFF; cdr3_nt: TGTGCCAGCATCCCGGGGGGGACAGGGTTCCCCGGGGAGCTGTTTTTT
j_call: TRBJ2-3; clone_size: few; cdr3_length: 14; d_call: -; v_call: TRBV12-3/TRBV12-4; cdr3_aa: CASSSGRNTDTQYF; cdr3_nt: TGTGCCAGCAGTTCGGGCAGGAACACAGATACGCAGTATTTT
j_call: TRBJ2-1; clone_size: -; cdr3_length: 16; d_call: -; v_call: TRBV18; cdr3_aa: CASSPEVSGLYNEQFF; cdr3_nt: TGTGCCAGCTCACCAGAGGTTAGCGGACTCTACAATGAGCAGTTCTTC
j_call: TRBJ1-2; clone_size: -; cdr3_length: 14; d_call: TRBD1; v_call: TRBV20-1; cdr3_aa: CSARAWTGEDGYTF; cdr3_nt: TGCAGTGCTAGAGCGTGGACAGGGGAGGATGGCTACACCTTC
j_call: TRBJ2-7; clone_size: few; cdr3_length: 16; d_call: TRBD2; v_call: TRBV6-5; cdr3_aa: CASSYSGGRATYEQYF; cdr3_nt: TGTGCCAGCAGTTACTCGGGCGGGAGGGCCACCTACGAGCAGTACTTC
j_call: TRBJ1-6; clone_size: few; cdr3_length: 14; d_call: -; v_call: TRBV10-2; cdr3_aa: CAAARQEYNSPLHF; cdr3_nt: TGCGCCGCGGCAAGACAGGAATATAATTCACCCCTCCACTTT
j_call: TRBJ2-3; clone_size: -; cdr3_length: 18; d_call: TRBD2; v_call: TRBV7-2; cdr3_aa: CASSLMFERGAHTDTQYF; cdr3_nt: TGTGCCAGCAGCTTAATGTTTGAGCGGGGGGCCCACACAGATACGCAGTATTTT
j_call: TRBJ2-5; clone_size: few; cdr3_length: 15; d_call: TRBD2; v_call: TRBV20-1; cdr3_aa: CSALGPSGEAGEQYF; cdr3_nt: TGCAGTGCCCTGGGCCCTAGCGGGGAAGCGGGGGAGCAGTACTTC
j_call: TRBJ1-4; clone_size: -; cdr3_length: 16; d_call: TRBD1; v_call: TRBV7-9; cdr3_aa: CASSPLTGRGNEKLFF; cdr3_nt: TGTGCCAGCAGCCCCTTGACAGGGCGGGGGAATGAAAAACTGTTTTTT
j_call: TRBJ2-7; clone_size: -; cdr3_length: 14; d_call: TRBD2; v_call: TRBV29-1; cdr3_aa: CSEIPGLAFHEQYF; cdr3_nt: TGCAGCGAGATTCCGGGACTAGCTTTCCACGAGCAGTACTTC
j_call: TRBJ1-3; clone_size: few; cdr3_length: 16; d_call: TRBD1; v_call: TRBV25-1; cdr3_aa: CASSEYGGQEENTIYF; cdr3_nt: TGTGCCAGCAGTGAATATGGGGGACAGGAGGAAAACACCATATATTTT
j_call: TRBJ2-7; clone_size: many; cdr3_length: 13; d_call: -; v_call: TRBV29-1; cdr3_aa: CSVVFTSSYEQYF; cdr3_nt: TGCAGCGTTGTATTTACCTCTTCCTACGAGCAGTACTTC
j_call: TRBJ2-3; clone_size: few; cdr3_length: 15; d_call: -; v_call: TRBV20-1; cdr3_aa: CSAKPYTGNTDTQYF; cdr3_nt: TGCAGTGCCAAACCCTACACAGGGAACACAGATACGCAGTATTTT
j_call: TRBJ1-2; clone_size: -; cdr3_length: 11; d_call: -; v_call: TRBV20-1; cdr3_aa: CSAPANYGYTF; cdr3_nt: TGCAGTGCTCCAGCTAACTATGGCTACACCTTC
j_call: TRBJ2-1; clone_size: -; cdr3_length: 13; d_call: TRBD2; v_call: TRBV20-1; cdr3_aa: CSAPPSGKNEQFF; cdr3_nt: TGCAGTGCTCCCCCAAGCGGGAAGAATGAGCAGTTCTTC
j_call: TRBJ2-1; clone_size: -; cdr3_length: 13; d_call: -; v_call: TRBV12-5; cdr3_aa: CASAPPVYDEQFF; cdr3_nt: TGTGCTAGTGCCCCCCCAGTTTACGATGAGCAGTTCTTC
j_call: TRBJ1-5; clone_size: -; cdr3_length: 17; d_call: TRBD1; v_call: TRBV5-6; cdr3_aa: CASSPWTGTLGNQPQHF; cdr3_nt: TGTGCCAGCAGCCCTTGGACAGGGACACTTGGCAATCAGCCCCAGCATTTT
j_call: TRBJ2-3; clone_size: few; cdr3_length: 15; d_call: TRBD1; v_call: TRBV27; cdr3_aa: CASSLGQGARYTQYF; cdr3_nt: TGTGCCAGCAGTTTAGGACAGGGGGCGCGGTATACGCAGTATTTT
j_call: TRBJ1-2; clone_size: few; cdr3_length: 15; d_call: -; v_call: TRBV5-6; cdr3_aa: CASSLEARRNYGYTF; cdr3_nt: TGTGCCAGCAGCTTGGAGGCCAGGAGAAACTATGGCTACACCTTC
j_call: TRBJ1-3; clone_size: -; cdr3_length: 15; d_call: -; v_call: TRBV28; cdr3_aa: CASSAGGEAGNTIYF; cdr3_nt: TGTGCCAGCAGTGCCGGGGGGGAGGCCGGAAACACCATATATTTT
j_call: TRBJ1-1; clone_size: -; cdr3_length: 13; d_call: -; v_call: TRBV6-1; cdr3_aa: CASSDWPNTEAFF; cdr3_nt: TGTGCCAGCAGTGACTGGCCGAACACTGAAGCTTTCTTT
j_call: TRBJ1-1; clone_size: -; cdr3_length: 13; d_call: TRBD1; v_call: TRBV28; cdr3_aa: CASSRYRGGEAFF; cdr3_nt: TGTGCCAGCAGCCGTTACAGGGGCGGTGAAGCTTTCTTT
j_call: TRBJ2-4; clone_size: -; cdr3_length: 14; d_call: -; v_call: TRBV29-1; cdr3_aa: CSVGARGAKNIQYF; cdr3_nt: TGCAGCGTTGGGGCCCGAGGGGCCAAAAACATTCAGTACTTC
j_call: TRBJ1-1; clone_size: -; cdr3_length: 14; d_call: -; v_call: TRBV6-1; cdr3_aa: CASRRGLTNTEAFF; cdr3_nt: TGTGCCAGCAGGAGGGGACTGACAAACACTGAAGCTTTCTTT
j_call: TRBJ1-1; clone_size: -; cdr3_length: 14; d_call: TRBD1; v_call: TRBV11-2; cdr3_aa: CASSLAPTGGGAFF; cdr3_nt: TGTGCCAGCAGCTTAGCTCCAACAGGGGGTGGAGCTTTCTTT